This T cell receptor beta chain emerged from a study of blood T cell repertoires in COVID-19. As for the study in general: Sources were T cells, B-cell-depleted T cells, or PBMCs; the material itself was cDNA or gDNA.

Method: immunoSEQ multiplex PCR; TCRdb's copy keeps in-frame clones and lacks some. Of about 270,000 clones in the sample, around 93% were seen once. Sequencing input: PBMCs or T cells enriched from blood (not recorded which). This TCR came from a man aged 40-49 years who had been exposed to COVID-19.

The CDR3 DNA reads as TGTGCCAGCAGTGACGGGACAGGGTCCGAAAAACTGTTTTTT. This translates into CASSDGTGSEKLFF. The rearrangement joins TRBV2 to TRBJ1-4; TRBD1 matches 9 bases. CDR1 and CDR2 from the germline V gene are SNHLY and FYNNEI. This CDR3 spans 14 amino acids. The ends lost 3 bases at V and 8 bases at J; junction bases unmatched: 4.